This T cell receptor beta chain was captured by sequencing in a study of T cell responses to AZD1222 COVID-19 vaccine. Overall study findings and caveats: None of the repertoires were sampled until the peak T cell response had passed. Vaccine-associated CD4 TCRs ranged over spike, dominating at 160-218 and 743-854.

The length of the CDR3 is 16 residues. V gave up 2 bases and J gave up 7 bases, with 21 bases separating them. Germline lookup yields CDR1 SGHKS and CDR2 YYEKEE (reference sequence). Of note for this clone: Its target is unknown.

TCRdb's copy holds only in-frame clones and misses some; the assay was immunoSEQ multiplex PCR. Seen here are 180,000 or so clones, around 95% observed once, and the top ten hold about 0.64%. This rearrangement joins TRBV5-5 to TRBJ2-5, with D uncertain. The sequence came from an adult in good health. The sample consisted of peripheral blood, taken on day 0 of AZD1222 vaccination. The chain's CDR3 is CASSFAESPAAGTQYF. As DNA, the CDR3 is TGTGCCAGCAGCTTTGCAGAAAGCCCCGCCGCAGGGACCCAGTACTTC.